This TCR beta chain was profiled in a study of cytomegalovirus exposure and HLA in healthy donors. Study overall: Clustering assigned 70% to 85% of the 350 to 400 genotyped donors to the Caucasian-associated ancestry cluster.

About this clone: Its matching antigen is unknown.

Study outcomes and limitations: A later look showed TCR association rates differing by HLA locus, highest for DRB1 and lowest for HLA-C.

PCR amplification relied on 60 Vbeta primers (plus 13 Jbeta primers). Clones were sequenced by immunoSEQ multiplex PCR, and TCRdb holds only the in-frame ones, with some missing. The table lists some 180,000 clones, 73% of them singletons. Germline V gives CDR1 KGHSH, CDR2 LQKENI. V was clipped by 3 bases and J by 2 bases; unmatched bases: 3. The CDR3 runs to 15 residues. This clonotype was obtained from a woman aged 18-29 years in good health and CMV-seropositive. The sample consisted of PBMCs. This rearrangement joins TRBV18 to TRBJ2-7; 11 nucleotides agree with TRBD1. The CDR3 sequence: CASSPMDRGPYEQYF. DNA for the CDR3: TGTGCCAGCTCACCCATGGACAGGGGGCCCTACGAGCAGTACTTC.